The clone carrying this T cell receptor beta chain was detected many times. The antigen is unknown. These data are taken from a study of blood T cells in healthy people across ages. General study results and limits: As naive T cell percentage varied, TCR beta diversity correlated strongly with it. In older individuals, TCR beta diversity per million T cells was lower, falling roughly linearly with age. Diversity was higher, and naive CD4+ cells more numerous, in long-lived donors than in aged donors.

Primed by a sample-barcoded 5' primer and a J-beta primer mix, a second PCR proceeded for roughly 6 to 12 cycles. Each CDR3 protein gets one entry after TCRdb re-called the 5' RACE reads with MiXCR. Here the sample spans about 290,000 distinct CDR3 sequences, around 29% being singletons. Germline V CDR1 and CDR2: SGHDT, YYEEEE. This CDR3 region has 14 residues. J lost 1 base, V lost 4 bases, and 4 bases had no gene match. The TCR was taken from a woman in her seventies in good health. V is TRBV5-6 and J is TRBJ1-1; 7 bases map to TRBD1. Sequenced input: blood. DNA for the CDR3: TGTGCCAGCAGCCCGGACAGGAAGAACACTGAAGCTTTCTTT. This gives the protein CASSPDRKNTEAFF.